The T cell receptor (beta chain) described here comes from a study of regulatory T cells in long-lasting Graves disease. Time point reported: newly diagnosed GD, antithyroid drugs for less than 3 months. PBMC RNA served as the TCR library source. An endocrinology department in Xi'an, China, recruited the patients. The CDR3 has 15 amino acids. V shed 3 bases and J 12 bases; nucleotides not matched to a gene: 9. This clonotype was picked up a small number of times. For TCR beta, libraries came from iRepertoire HTBI primers and Arm-PCR of CDR3 regions. A single record per CDR3 protein comes from TCRdb applying MiXCR to the multiplex PCR reads. Counted here are 400,000 to 550,000 distinct CDR3 sequences, about 15% occurring once; the ten biggest clones make up 23%. The same data also went into a second study, on T cells in Graves' hyperthyroidism and ophthalmopathy. This second report adds: Using the HTBI primer set, a first-round RT-PCR was run on the TCR CDR3. Researchers report that a 13 V-J model separated ophthalmopathy from stable hyperthyroidism.

The origin of this receptor is a woman aged 18-29 years with Graves disease. The sample was peripheral blood mononuclear cells (PBMCs), taken at new diagnosis, from a patient treated with antithyroid drugs. The chain joins TRBV12-3 or TRBV12-4 to TRBJ2-1; 12 bases match TRBD2. CDR3 sequence reads: CASSFASGRGVLQFF. In DNA form, the CDR3 reads TGTGCCAGCAGTTTCGCTAGCGGGAGGGGGGTGCTGCAGTTCTTC.